This T cell receptor (beta chain) was retrieved from a study of blood T cells in healthy people across ages. The authors ran a second PCR of roughly 7 to 11 cycles using a sample-barcoded 5' primer and a J-beta primer mix. TCRdb re-analysed the 5' RACE reads in MiXCR, keeping a single row per CDR3 protein. The data show under 850,000 distinct CDR3 sequences, around 36% seen once. This clonotype was counted between two and nine times. Isolation of PBMCs gave at least 7 million cells per sample. Trimming shortened V by 1 base and J by 2 bases, and 9 bases separated the two germline ends. The CDR3 loop spans 16 amino acids. CDR1 MGHRA and CDR2 YSYEKL come from the germline V gene.

Input material: blood. This TCR was sampled from a man aged 18 to 29 in good health. The rearrangement links TRBV4-1 to TRBJ1-6; maybe TRBD1 (5 bases). CDR3 sequence: CASSQGRGTYNSPLHF. The CDR3, as DNA: TGCGCCAGCAGCCAAGGCCGGGGGACCTATAATTCACCCCTCCACTTT.